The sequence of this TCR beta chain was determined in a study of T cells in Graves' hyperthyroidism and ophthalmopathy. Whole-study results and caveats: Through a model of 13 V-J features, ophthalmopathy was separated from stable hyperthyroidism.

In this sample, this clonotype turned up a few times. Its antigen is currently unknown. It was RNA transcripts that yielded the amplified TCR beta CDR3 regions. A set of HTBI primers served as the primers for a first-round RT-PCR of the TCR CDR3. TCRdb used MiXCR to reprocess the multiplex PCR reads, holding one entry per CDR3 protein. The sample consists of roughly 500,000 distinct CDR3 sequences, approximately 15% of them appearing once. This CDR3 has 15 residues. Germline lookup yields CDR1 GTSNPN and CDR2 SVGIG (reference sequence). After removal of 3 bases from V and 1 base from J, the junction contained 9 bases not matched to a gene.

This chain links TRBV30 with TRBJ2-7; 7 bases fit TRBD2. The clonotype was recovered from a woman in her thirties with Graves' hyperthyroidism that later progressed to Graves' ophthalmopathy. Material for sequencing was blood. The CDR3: CAWRRDYRRSYEQYF. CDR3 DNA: TGTGCCTGGAGGCGGGACTACCGGCGGTCCTACGAGCAGTACTTC.